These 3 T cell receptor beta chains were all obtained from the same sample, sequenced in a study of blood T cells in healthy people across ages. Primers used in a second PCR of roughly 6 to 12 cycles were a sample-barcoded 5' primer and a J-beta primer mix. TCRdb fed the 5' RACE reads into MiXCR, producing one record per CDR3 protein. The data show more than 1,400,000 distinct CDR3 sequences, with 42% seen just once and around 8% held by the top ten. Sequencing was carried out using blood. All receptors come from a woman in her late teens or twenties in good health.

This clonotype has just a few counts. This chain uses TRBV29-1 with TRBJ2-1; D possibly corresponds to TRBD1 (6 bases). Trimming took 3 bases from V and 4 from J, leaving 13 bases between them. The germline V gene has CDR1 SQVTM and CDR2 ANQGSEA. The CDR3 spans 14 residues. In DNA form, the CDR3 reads TGCAGCGTTGAGAGACAGGAGAATTACAATGAGCAGTTCTTC. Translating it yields CSVERQENYNEQFF.

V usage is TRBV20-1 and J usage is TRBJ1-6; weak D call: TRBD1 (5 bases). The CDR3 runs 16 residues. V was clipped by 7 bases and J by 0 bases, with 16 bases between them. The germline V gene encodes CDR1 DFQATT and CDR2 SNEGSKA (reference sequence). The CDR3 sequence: CSVSPRGSSYNSPLHF. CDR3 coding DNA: TGCAGTGTCAGCCCGAGGGGAAGCTCCTATAATTCACCCCTCCACTTT.

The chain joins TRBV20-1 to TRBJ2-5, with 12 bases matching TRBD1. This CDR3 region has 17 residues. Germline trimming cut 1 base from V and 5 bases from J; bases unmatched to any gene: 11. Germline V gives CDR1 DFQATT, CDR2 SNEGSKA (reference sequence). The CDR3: CSARVLGTGGVLETQYF. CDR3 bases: TGCAGTGCTAGAGTACTGGGGACAGGGGGCGTTCTGGAGACCCAGTACTTC.